A single sample is the source of the 22 T cell receptor beta chains below, sequenced in a study of OX40 agonist ivuxolimab in advanced cancers. Assay used: immunoSEQ multiplex PCR; TCRdb lists only in-frame clones, some missing. The data hold about 70,000 clones, with roughly 90% observed a single time. Sample: CD4+ or CD8+ T cells sorted from blood, taken in a trial of the OX40 agonist ivuxolimab. The receptors derive from an adult with an advanced solid tumor such as melanoma, head and neck, liver or kidney cancer.

V gene TRBV6-5 combines with J gene TRBJ2-6; D unclear. Germline assignment: CDR1 MNHEY and CDR2 SVGAGI. The CDR3 is 14 amino acids. V was trimmed by 7 bases and J by 1 base, leaving 8 bases between them. The CDR3 region has the DNA TGTGCCAGCACTTATCTATCTGGGGCCAACGTCCTGACTTTC. Protein product: CASTYLSGANVLTF.

This clone has just a few counts. The chain combines TRBV5-6 with TRBJ2-3; 7 bases are a match to TRBD2. The germline V gene has CDR1 SGHDT and CDR2 YYEEEE. The junction had 3 bases not matched to a gene; V was cut back by 4 bases and J by 7 bases. The CDR3 totals 12 residues. CDR3 in amino acids: CASSGEGYTQYF. Here the CDR3 DNA reads TGTGCCAGCAGCGGGGAGGGATATACGCAGTATTTT.

The gene calls are TRBV29-1 and TRBJ1-2; 7 bases match TRBD1. V gave up 4 bases and J gave up 0 bases; unmatched junction bases: 5. The length of the CDR3 is 14 residues. Germline V CDR1 and CDR2: SQVTM, ANQGSEA. The CDR3 DNA reads TGCAGCGTTGGAGGGGGCTTAGCTAACTATGGCTACACCTTC. Its translation: CSVGGGLANYGYTF.

The chain joins TRBV19 to TRBJ2-7, with D possibly called TRBD1 or TRBD2 (5 bases each). The CDR3 length is 14 residues. Germline CDR1 and CDR2: LNHDA and SQIVND (reference sequence). V was cut by 5 bases and J by 0 bases, with 11 bases left in between. CDR3 nucleotides: TGTGCCAGTAGTCACGGGGCGAGCTCCTACGAGCAGTACTTC. It specifies CASSHGASSYEQYF.

This sequence joins TRBV2 and TRBJ1-4; D remains ambiguous. Germline assignment: CDR1 SNHLY and CDR2 FYNNEI. This CDR3 is 17 amino acids long. V shed 6 bases and J shed 4 bases, with 21 bases lying between them. In DNA form, the CDR3 reads TGTGCCAGCAGCGGTGGCCCCGGGGAGACCCATAATGAAAAACTGTTTTTT. This translates into CASSGGPGETHNEKLFF.

In this sample, this clone turned up once. The chain combines TRBV6-1 with TRBJ1-5; no firm D call. V dropped 5 bases and J dropped 7 bases, with 12 bases sitting between them. This CDR3 region has 13 residues. Germline V gene lookup returns CDR1 MNHNS and CDR2 SASEGT. The CDR3 spells CASSWSASQPQHF. CDR3 nucleotides: TGTGCCAGCAGTTGGTCGGCGAGCCAGCCCCAGCATTTT.

For the CDR3, the DNA is TGTGCCAGCAGCCGGAACTTAGCGGGGGGCAGCTCCTACAATGAGCAGTTCTTC. It specifies CASSRNLAGGSSYNEQFF. The rearrangement joins TRBV5-5 to TRBJ2-1, with TRBD2 identical over 10 bases. Unmatched junction bases numbered 10, after V lost 4 bases and J lost 0 bases. This CDR3 is built from 18 residues. Germline V gives CDR1 SGHKS, CDR2 YYEKEE (reference sequence).

This chain links TRBV7-9 with TRBJ2-1; D perhaps matches TRBD1 (6 bases). V was cut by 4 bases and J by 1 base, with 11 bases left in between. The CDR3 extends over 15 amino acids. Germline loops: CDR1 SEHNR, CDR2 FQNEAQ (reference sequence). The CDR3 spells CASSSQGKSYNEQFF. The CDR3 DNA follows: TGTGCCAGCAGCTCGCAGGGGAAGTCCTACAATGAGCAGTTCTTC.

The genes are TRBV5-6 and TRBJ2-1; maybe TRBD2 (6 bases). CDR1 and CDR2 from the germline V gene are SGHDT and YYEEEE. V was cut by 1 base and J by 5 bases, with 16 bases left in between. The CDR3 loop spans 16 amino acids. The CDR3 DNA follows: TGTGCCAGCAGCTTGAGGCGGGGAATTTGGCACAATGAGCAGTTCTTC. Residues: CASSLRRGIWHNEQFF. Full variable domain (rest looked up from reference TRBV5-6 and TRBJ2-1): DAGVTQSPTHLIKTRGQQVTLRCSPKSGHDTVSWYQQALGQGPQFIFQYYEEEERQRGNFPDRFSGHQFPNYSSELNVNALLLGDSALYLCASSLRRGIWHNEQFFGPGTRLTVL.

The chain is built from TRBV11-2 and TRBJ1-1; possible D gene TRBD1, 5 bases. Deletions cut 3 bases from V and 4 bases from J, with 18 bases between. The CDR3 spans 16 residues. Germline V lookup: CDR1 SGHAT, CDR2 FQNNGV. This CDR3 reads CASSFSGGGFGTEAFF. The CDR3 DNA is TGTGCCAGCAGCTTCTCCGGTGGGGGTTTCGGCACTGAAGCTTTCTTT.

The genes are TRBV29-1 and TRBJ1-1, with D tentatively TRBD1 (6 bases). Trimming removed 7 bases from V and 5 bases from J, with 11 bases in between. The CDR3 consists of 11 residues. Germline lookup yields CDR1 SQVTM and CDR2 ANQGSEA. As DNA, the CDR3 is TGCAGCGGCACAGGGCCGACTGAAGCTTTCTTT. Translating gives CSGTGPTEAFF.

The chain couples TRBV5-1 to TRBJ2-5; TRBD2 aligns across 10 bases. The V gene end was trimmed by 4 bases and the J gene end by 1 base; junction bases not matched to a gene: 4. Germline V gene lookup returns CDR1 SGHRS and CDR2 YFSETQ. The CDR3 length is 15 residues. CDR3 coding DNA: TGCGCCAGCAGCACCGGGACTAGCGCCCAAGAGACCCAGTACTTC. Its protein is CASSTGTSAQETQYF.

This clone has a handful of counts. The V call is TRBV11-2, the J call TRBJ2-5; D not certain. Germline CDR1 SGHAT, CDR2 FQNNGV. V was shortened by 3 bases and J by 0 bases, with 8 bases between the two germline ends. This CDR3 comprises 14 residues. The CDR3 loop is CASSFRADQETQYF. The CDR3 DNA is TGTGCCAGCAGCTTTCGGGCGGACCAAGAGACCCAGTACTTC. Complete variable domain (other parts from reference TRBV11-2 and TRBJ2-5): EAGVAQSPRYKIIEKRQSVAFWCNPISGHATLYWYQQILGQGPKLLIQFQNNGVVDDSQLPKDRFSAERLKGVDSTLKIQPAKLEDSAVYLCASSFRADQETQYFGPGTRLLVL.

The chain employs TRBV27 and TRBJ1-6; TRBD1 might be the D (6 bases). The V gene's germline CDR1 is MNHEY and CDR2 SMNVEV (reference sequence). This CDR3 contains 19 residues. The V gene lost 4 bases and the J gene lost 4 bases, with 23 bases spanning the gap. The CDR3 DNA is TGTGCCAGCAGTTCCAGGGTACAGGGTAGGGTCAAATATAATTCACCCCTCCACTTT. Amino acid sequence: CASSSRVQGRVKYNSPLHF.

The J gene is TRBJ1-4, the V gene TRBV10-3; 7 bases map to TRBD1. There are 15 residues in the CDR3. V lost 9 bases to trimming and J lost 4 bases; unmatched junction nucleotides: 11. The V gene's germline CDR1 is ENHRY and CDR2 SYGVKD. The CDR3 DNA sequence: TGTGCCATTGCACCGGGACAGAAGTATAATGAAAAACTGTTTTTT. It is translated as CAIAPGQKYNEKLFF.

The gene calls are TRBV7-9 and TRBJ2-2; D may be TRBD1 or TRBD2 (7 bases each). Trimming cost V 0 bases and J 3 bases, with 11 bases left between them. The germline gives CDR1 SEHNR, CDR2 FQNEAQ (reference sequence). This CDR3 is built from 16 residues. CDR3 sequence: CASSLASGGDTGELFF. The CDR3 nucleotides read TGTGCCAGCAGCTTAGCATCAGGGGGGGACACCGGGGAGCTGTTTTTT.

The rearrangement joins TRBV2 to TRBJ1-1, with unresolved D. The CDR3 spans 11 residues. Germline lookup yields CDR1 SNHLY and CDR2 FYNNEI. The V and J ends lost 0 bases and 14 bases respectively, with 10 bases between them. CDR3 DNA sequence: TGTGCCAGCAGTGAAGCCTACGAGAACTTCTTT. Protein sequence: CASSEAYENFF.

The V call is TRBV4-2, the J call TRBJ1-1, with TRBD1 identical over 9 bases. V shed 1 base and J 5 bases; nucleotides not matched to a gene: 2. This CDR3 has 14 amino acids. Per germline, CDR1 LGHNA and CDR2 YNFKEQ. The CDR3 region has the DNA TGTGCCAGCAGCCAAGGGACAGGGGCAACTGAAGCTTTCTTT. It translates to CASSQGTGATEAFF.

The chain employs TRBV5-1 and TRBJ2-1, with D perhaps matching TRBD1 or TRBD2 (6 bases each). Germline CDR1 reads SGHRS; CDR2 reads YFSETQ. V lost 4 bases and J 4 bases, leaving 21 bases between the germline ends. CDR3 length: 17 amino acids. CDR3 sequence (DNA): TGCGCCAGCAGCCCCTCCGGTCCGGGGGCTATGTACAATGAGCAGTTCTTC. Translating gives CASSPSGPGAMYNEQFF.

V gene TRBV14 combines with J gene TRBJ2-1; no reliable D call. V lost 1 base and J 3 bases, leaving 4 bases between the germline ends. The CDR3 is 13 amino acids. The germline CDR1 and CDR2 sequences are SGHDN and FVKESK. The CDR3 bases are TGTGCCAGCAGCCAAGTACGCTACAATGAGCAGTTCTTC. Translating gives CASSQVRYNEQFF.

The chain combines TRBV19 with TRBJ2-3; 8 positions match TRBD1. The germline V gene has CDR1 LNHDA and CDR2 SQIVND (reference sequence). The CDR3 sequence is 15 residues long. The V gene end was trimmed by 3 bases and the J gene end by 3 bases; junction bases not matched to a gene: 5. DNA for the CDR3: TGTGCCAGTAGTATCGCAGGGGGCGCGACAGATACGCAGTATTTT. Residues: CASSIAGGATDTQYF. Using reference TRBV19 and TRBJ2-3 for the parts outside the CDR3, the full variable domain is DGGITQSPKYLFRKEGQNVTLSCEQNLNHDAMYWYRQDPGQGLRLIYYSQIVNDFQKGDIAEGYSVSREKKESFPLTVTSAQKNPTAFYLCASSIAGGATDTQYFGPGTRLTVL.

This chain connects TRBV5-6 to TRBJ2-2; perhaps TRBD1 as D (6 bases). This CDR3 spans 14 amino acids. Per germline, CDR1 SGHDT and CDR2 YYEEEE. V was cut by 3 bases and J by 4 bases, with 10 bases left in between. The CDR3 nucleotides read TGTGCCAGCAGCTCGACAGGATCCACCGGGGAGCTGTTTTTT. Encoded protein: CASSSTGSTGELFF.